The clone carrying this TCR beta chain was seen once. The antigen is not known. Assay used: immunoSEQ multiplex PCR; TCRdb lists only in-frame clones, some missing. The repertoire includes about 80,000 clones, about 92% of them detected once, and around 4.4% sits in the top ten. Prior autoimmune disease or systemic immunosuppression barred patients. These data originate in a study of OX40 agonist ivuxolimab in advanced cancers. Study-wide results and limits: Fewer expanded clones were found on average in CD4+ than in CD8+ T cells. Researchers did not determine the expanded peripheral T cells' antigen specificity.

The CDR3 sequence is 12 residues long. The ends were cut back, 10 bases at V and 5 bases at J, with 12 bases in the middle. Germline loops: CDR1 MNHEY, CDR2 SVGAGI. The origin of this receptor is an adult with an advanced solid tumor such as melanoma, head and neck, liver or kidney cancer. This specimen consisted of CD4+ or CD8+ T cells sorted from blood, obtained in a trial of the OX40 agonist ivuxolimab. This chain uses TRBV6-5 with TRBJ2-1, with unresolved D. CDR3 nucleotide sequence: TGTGCCACACGATACTCACACAATGAGCAGTTCTTC. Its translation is CATRYSHNEQFF.